This T cell receptor beta chain appears in the sequencing data of a study of blood T cell repertoires in COVID-19. Background on the study: Acute and convalescent COVID-19 specimens originated in the United States, Italy and Spain. T cells, B-cell-depleted T cells, or PBMCs supplied cDNA or gDNA.

TCRdb's copy holds only in-frame clones and misses some; the assay was immunoSEQ multiplex PCR. Of 160,000 or so clones listed, roughly 80% are singletons. V lost 7 bases, J lost 9 bases, and 22 bases lay in between. The CDR3 has 15 amino acids. Per the germline V gene, CDR1 is LNHDA and CDR2 is SQIVND (reference sequence). Participants' own reports of clinical history determined their cohort assignment. V and J are TRBV19 and TRBJ1-5; possible D gene TRBD1, 6 bases. Sequences were obtained from PBMCs or T cells enriched from blood (not recorded which). This clonotype was obtained from a woman aged 40 to 49 with acute COVID-19. CDR3 in amino acids: CASNLGTRGSRPQHF. The CDR3 DNA follows: TGTGCCAGTAACCTGGGGACACGGGGTTCGCGGCCCCAGCATTTT.